This TCR beta chain was sequenced for a study of T cells in Graves' hyperthyroidism and ophthalmopathy. Turning to the study itself: Any treatment followed the collection of peripheral blood at initial diagnosis.

The PBMCs were sourced from fresh peripheral blood (about 9.7 ml). Broader study findings: Most expanded thyroid clonotypes above 0.001 recurred in blood.

This clonotype was detected a few times. Antigen: not known. In germline, CDR1 is MDHEN, CDR2 SYDVKM. Trimming cost V 3 bases and J 6 bases, with 12 bases left between them. The CDR3 is made up of 15 amino acids. Researchers amplified the TCR beta CDR3 regions from RNA transcripts. A set of HTBI primers served as the primers for a first-round RT-PCR of the TCR CDR3. A single record per CDR3 protein comes from TCRdb applying MiXCR to the multiplex PCR reads. This table has 340,000 or so distinct CDR3 sequences, approximately 16% appearing once. Sequenced material: blood. This TCR derives from a man aged 30 to 39 with Graves' hyperthyroidism. The chain links TRBV28 to TRBJ1-6; possible D gene TRBD1, 5 bases. The CDR3: CASSFGSGSNSPLHF. The DNA for the CDR3 is TGTGCCAGCAGTTTCGGATCAGGGTCTAATTCACCCCTCCACTTT. Full variable domain (missing parts from reference TRBV28 and TRBJ1-6): DVKVTQSSRYLVKRTGEKVFLECVQDMDHENMFWYRQDPGLGLRLIYFSYDVKMKEKGDIPEGYSVSREKKERFSLILESASTNQTSMYLCASSFGSGSNSPLHFGNGTRLTVT.